These 10 T cell receptor beta chains originate from one sample sequenced in a study of shared clonotypes between healthy human individuals. Method: immunoSEQ multiplex PCR; TCRdb's copy keeps in-frame clones and lacks some. Here the sample spans about 1 million clones, 75% to 80% being singletons. Sequences were obtained from memory CD4+ T cells from PBMCs. Subset of the sample: CD45RA-negative fraction. These receptors were taken from a young man in good health. Some clones in this sample may be carry-over from other donors' samples.

V gene TRBV7-9 combines with J gene TRBJ2-7; D may correspond to TRBD1 or TRBD2 (5 bases each). This CDR3 region has 13 residues. CDR1 SEHNR and CDR2 FQNEAQ come from the germline V gene (reference sequence). V lost 3 bases and J 6 bases, leaving 12 bases between the germline ends. CDR3 bases: TGTGCCAGCAGCTTTCCGGGACCAGGCGAGCAGTACTTC. Amino acid sequence: CASSFPGPGEQYF. Looking up the rest from reference TRBV7-9 and TRBJ2-7 gives the full variable domain: DTGVSQNPRHKITKRGQNVTFRCDPISEHNRLYWYRQTLGQGPEFLTYFQNEAQLEKSRLLSDRFSAERPKGSFSTLEIQRTEQGDSAMYLCASSFPGPGEQYFGPGTRLTVT.

CDR3 bases: TGTGCCAGCTCGGCCCTCGAAGGGGACGAAGCTTTCTTT. Protein product: CASSALEGDEAFF. The chain is built from TRBV18 and TRBJ1-1; D is possibly TRBD1 (5 bases). The germline CDR1 and CDR2 sequences are KGHSH and LQKENI. The CDR3 is 13 amino acids. Trimming took 6 bases from V and 8 from J, leaving 16 bases between them.

This clone was observed a single time. The V gene is TRBV20-1, the J gene TRBJ2-5; 9 bases line up with TRBD2. In germline, CDR1 is DFQATT, CDR2 SNEGSKA (reference sequence). The CDR3 length is 11 residues. CDR3 DNA sequence: TGCACCCTAGCGGGAAGGGAGACCCAGTACTTC. Its protein product is CTLAGRETQYF.

This clone was seen once. The V call is TRBV5-8, the J call TRBJ2-7; TRBD1 is a possible D gene (6 bases). The CDR3 runs to 13 residues. V dropped 2 bases and J dropped 6 bases, with 12 bases sitting between them. Germline V gene data show CDR1 as SGHTS and CDR2 as YDEGEE. The CDR3 nucleotides read TGTGCCAGCAGCTTACACAGGGATGGCGAGCAGTACTTC. Translation gives CASSLHRDGEQYF.

Comments on this clone: Other DNA sequences in the same sample also yield this CDR3. The chain joins TRBV5-4 to TRBJ2-7, with 10 bases matching TRBD2. Germline V gene lookup returns CDR1 SGHNT and CDR2 YYREEE (reference sequence). The J segment lost 2 bases and the V segment lost 4 bases, leaving 6 bases of the junction unmatched. This CDR3 spans 15 amino acids. The CDR3 region is CASSEKREGPYEQYF. CDR3 bases: TGTGCCAGCAGCGAGAAGCGGGAGGGCCCCTACGAGCAGTACTTC.

J is TRBJ2-7 and V is TRBV4-1; the D gene is possibly TRBD1 (6 bases). The CDR3 is 16 residues long. V was pared by 0 bases and J by 6 bases, with 18 bases between. Germline loops: CDR1 MGHRA, CDR2 YSYEKL. The CDR3: CASSQDVRGGFREQYF. CDR3 bases: TGCGCCAGCAGCCAAGACGTCAGGGGCGGGTTCCGCGAGCAGTACTTC.

This chain connects TRBV5-1 to TRBJ2-1; TRBD2 matches at 9 bases. V shed 0 bases, J shed 3 bases, and the junction held 4 bases outside the gene matches. This CDR3 comprises 16 residues. Germline CDR1 reads SGHRS; CDR2 reads YFSETQ. The CDR3 loop is CASSLAETSGYNEQFF. DNA for the CDR3: TGCGCCAGCAGCTTGGCCGAGACTAGCGGCTACAATGAGCAGTTCTTC.

This rearrangement joins TRBV19 to TRBJ1-1, with a weak D call TRBD1 (6 bases). Per the germline V gene, CDR1 is LNHDA and CDR2 is SQIVND (reference sequence). V shed 2 bases and J shed 4 bases, with 14 bases lying between them. The CDR3 totals 15 residues. CDR3 nucleotides: TGTGCCAGTAGTATACAGGGGAGACTTGGCACTGAAGCTTTCTTT. Translation gives CASSIQGRLGTEAFF. The whole variable domain, remainder taken from reference TRBV19 and TRBJ1-1, is DGGITQSPKYLFRKEGQNVTLSCEQNLNHDAMYWYRQDPGQGLRLIYYSQIVNDFQKGDIAEGYSVSREKKESFPLTVTSAQKNPTAFYLCASSIQGRLGTEAFFGQGTRLTVV.

The table lists this clone with a count of one. This chain links TRBV15 with TRBJ2-4; either TRBD1 or TRBD2 may supply D (5 bases each). The CDR3 contains 19 residues. The germline V gene encodes CDR1 LNHNV and CDR2 YYDKDF (reference sequence). V was shortened by 0 bases and J by 1 base, with 19 bases between the two germline ends. CDR3 sequence reads: CATSRDLGTSEAAKNIQYF. CDR3 sequence (DNA): TGTGCCACCAGCAGAGATTTAGGGACGTCGGAGGCGGCCAAAAACATTCAGTACTTC.

The genes are TRBV5-6 and TRBJ2-3; 9 bases line up with TRBD1. Germline V gene lookup returns CDR1 SGHDT and CDR2 YYEEEE. Trimming removed 1 base from V and 3 bases from J; junction bases left unmatched: 3. The CDR3 runs to 15 residues. In nucleotides, the CDR3 is TGTGCCAGCAGCTTGCCGGGACAGGGAACAGATACGCAGTATTTT. This sequence encodes CASSLPGQGTDTQYF. Drawing the rest from reference TRBV5-6 and TRBJ2-3, the complete variable domain is DAGVTQSPTHLIKTRGQQVTLRCSPKSGHDTVSWYQQALGQGPQFIFQYYEEEERQRGNFPDRFSGHQFPNYSSELNVNALLLGDSALYLCASSLPGQGTDTQYFGPGTRLTVL.